This TCR beta chain was recovered during a study of blood T cell repertoires in COVID-19. Looked up from germline, CDR1 is KGHSH and CDR2 is LQKENI. Trimming pared 2 bases from V and 1 base from J, leaving 5 bases between. The CDR3 extends over 14 amino acids. In the source study's methods: Using reference gene primer amplification, nucleated cell counts were estimated. The protocol was immunoSEQ multiplex PCR, while the TCRdb copy is restricted to in-frame clones and leaves out a portion. Clone size and the V and J calls come from that table; the DNA yielded D and trimming. The data show some 300,000 clones, around 89% seen once. Recruited during active infection, patients (from Seattle) were subsequently followed longitudinally.

Sequenced input: peripheral blood. The receptor was isolated from a woman between 40 and 50 years old with COVID-19, enrolled during active disease. The chain recombines TRBV18 with TRBJ2-2; unclear D gene. The CDR3 coding sequence is TGTGCCAGCTCACCAGGAGTGAACACCGGGGAGCTGTTTTTT. This encodes CASSPGVNTGELFF.